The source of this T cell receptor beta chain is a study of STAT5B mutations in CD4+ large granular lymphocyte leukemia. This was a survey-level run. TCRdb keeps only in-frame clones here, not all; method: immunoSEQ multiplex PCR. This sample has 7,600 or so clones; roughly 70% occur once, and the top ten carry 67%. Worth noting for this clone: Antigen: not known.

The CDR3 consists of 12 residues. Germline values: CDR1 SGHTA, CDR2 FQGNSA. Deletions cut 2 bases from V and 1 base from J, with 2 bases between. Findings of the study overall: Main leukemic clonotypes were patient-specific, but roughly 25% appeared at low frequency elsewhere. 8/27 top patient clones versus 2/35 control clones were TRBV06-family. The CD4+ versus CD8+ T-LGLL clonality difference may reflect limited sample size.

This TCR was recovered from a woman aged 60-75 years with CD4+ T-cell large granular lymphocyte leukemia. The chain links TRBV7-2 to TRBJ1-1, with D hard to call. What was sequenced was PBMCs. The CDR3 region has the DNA TGTGCCAGCAGCTTATCGAACACTGAAGCTTTCTTT. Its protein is CASSLSNTEAFF.